Below, 15 T cell receptor beta chains from the same sample are listed, as sequenced in a study of T cell changes during pregnancy in multiple sclerosis. The table came from immunoSEQ multiplex PCR; TCRdb's copy has only in-frame clones and leaves some out. The table lists over 65,000 clones, 91% of them singletons, with 2.5% in the top ten. The input for sequencing was peripheral blood, taken in the first trimester of pregnancy. All receptors come from a female donor with multiple sclerosis, enrolled in a pregnancy study.

This chain's CDR3 is CASSSPRGGVHTDTQYF. In DNA, the CDR3 is TGTGCCAGCAGTTCCCCGCGTGGGGGGGTCCACACAGATACGCAGTATTTT. The J gene is TRBJ2-3, the V gene TRBV28, with 7 bases that match TRBD2. Germline CDR1 is MDHEN and CDR2 is SYDVKM. The CDR3 runs 17 residues. V trimming: 4 bases; J trimming: 2 bases; junction bases outside the gene matches: 12. Full variable domain (outside the CDR3, taken from reference TRBV28 and TRBJ2-3): DVKVTQSSRYLVKRTGEKVFLECVQDMDHENMFWYRQDPGLGLRLIYFSYDVKMKEKGDIPEGYSVSREKKERFSLILESASTNQTSMYLCASSSPRGGVHTDTQYFGPGTRLTVL.

The chain recombines TRBV30 with TRBJ2-2; 8 bases agree with TRBD1. Germline values: CDR1 GTSNPN, CDR2 SVGIG (reference sequence). This CDR3 has 18 amino acids. V was clipped by 4 bases and J by 3 bases; unmatched bases: 16. The CDR3 sequence: CAWKGYTSGGIYTGELFF. CDR3 DNA: TGTGCCTGGAAAGGGTATACATCAGGGGGCATCTACACCGGGGAGCTGTTTTTT. The complete variable domain, with remaining parts taken from reference TRBV30 and TRBJ2-2, reads SQTIHQWPATLVQPVGSPLSLECTVEGTSNPNLYWYRQAAGRGLQLLFYSVGIGQISSEVPQNLSASRPQDRQFILSSKKLLLSDSGFYLCAWKGYTSGGIYTGELFFGEGSRLTVL.

About this clone itself: One end of the junction is discordant with germline, which a read error may explain. The rearrangement joins TRBV7-7 to TRBJ2-7; 9 nucleotides align to TRBD1. This CDR3 comprises 15 residues. Germline assignment: CDR1 SSHAT and CDR2 FNYEAQ (reference sequence). In DNA, the CDR3 is TGTGCTAGCAGCTTTCCGGGACAGGGTTTCTACGAGCAGTACTTC. Residues: CASSFPGQGFYEQYF.

CDR3 nucleotide sequence: TGTGCCAGCAGCTTTCAGGGATCAGTATTCTATGGCTACACCTTC. Its translation: CASSFQGSVFYGYTF. The chain has TRBV7-2 and TRBJ1-2, with D maybe TRBD1 (5 bases). The CDR3 runs 15 residues. Germline V CDR1 and CDR2: SGHTA, FQGNSA. Trimming removed 3 bases from V and 4 bases from J, with 15 bases in between.

The chain joins TRBV6-5 to TRBJ2-7; TRBD1 matches at 7 bases. Germline trimming cut 2 bases from V and 2 bases from J; bases unmatched to any gene: 6. The CDR3 has 15 amino acids. Germline CDR1 and CDR2: MNHEY and SVGAGI. This chain's CDR3 is CASSYEAGTAYEQYF. The CDR3 DNA is TGTGCCAGCAGTTACGAGGCAGGGACAGCCTACGAGCAGTACTTC.

V gene TRBV11-1 combines with J gene TRBJ1-1, with 7 bases lining up with TRBD1. Germline V gives CDR1 SGHAT, CDR2 FQDESV (reference sequence). This CDR3 comprises 15 residues. Germline trimming cut 1 base from V and 1 base from J; bases unmatched to any gene: 3. This CDR3 is CASSLGQGWNTEAFF. In DNA, the CDR3 is TGTGCCAGCAGCTTAGGACAGGGATGGAACACTGAAGCTTTCTTT.

The V call is TRBV11-2, the J call TRBJ2-2; D not certain. The CDR3 is 14 amino acids. CDR1 is SGHAT and CDR2 is FQNNGV in the germline V gene. V shed 5 bases and J shed 1 base, with 8 bases lying between them. CDR3 region: CASSHQLNTGELFF. The CDR3 coding sequence is TGTGCCAGCAGCCATCAACTGAACACCGGGGAGCTGTTTTTT.

J is TRBJ1-5 and V is TRBV15; D possibly corresponds to TRBD1 (6 bases). This CDR3 is 13 amino acids long. Germline CDR1 LNHNV, CDR2 YYDKDF (reference sequence). The germline V and J ends were trimmed by 5 bases and 5 bases, with 10 bases remaining between them. CDR3: CATSPSGDQPQHF. Here the CDR3 DNA reads TGTGCCACCAGCCCTTCAGGGGATCAGCCCCAGCATTTT.

V usage is TRBV9 and J usage is TRBJ1-1; no definite D call. Trimming took 2 bases from V and 4 from J, leaving 9 bases between them. Germline V CDR1 and CDR2: SGDLS, YYNGEE. The CDR3 totals 13 residues. The CDR3 region has the DNA TGTGCCAGCAGCGTGACAATCGGCACTGAAGCTTTCTTT. It codes for CASSVTIGTEAFF.

The genes are TRBV21-1 and TRBJ1-5. TRBV21-1 is annotated as a pseudogene. CDR3 length: 18 residues. The CDR3 DNA sequence: TGTGCCAGCAGCAAAGCCGACTGGGGGGTTCATAGCAATCAGCCCCAGCATTTT. Its translation is CASSKADWGVHSNQPQHF.

The rearrangement joins TRBV6-5 to TRBJ1-2; 9 nucleotides align to TRBD1. The CDR3 extends over 14 amino acids. CDR1 and CDR2 (germline): MNHEY, SVGAGI. Germline trimming cut 6 bases from V and 6 bases from J; bases unmatched to any gene: 8. The CDR3 sequence is CASSGRDRADGYTF. CDR3 bases: TGTGCCAGCAGCGGCAGGGACAGGGCTGATGGCTACACCTTC.

The genes are TRBV10-3 and TRBJ1-4; 10 bases line up with TRBD1. The ends lost 6 bases at V and 6 bases at J; junction bases unmatched: 4. Germline V lookup: CDR1 ENHRY, CDR2 SYGVKD. The CDR3 is 14 residues long. CDR3 in DNA: TGTGCCATCAGGGCCGGGACAGGGGATGAAAAACTGTTTTTT. This translates into CAIRAGTGDEKLFF.

This chain connects TRBV23-1 to TRBJ2-7, with D possibly TRBD2 on 5 matching bases. TRBV23-1 is annotated as an ORF whose role is uncertain. This CDR3 is built from 14 residues. V was shortened by 8 bases and J by 5 bases, with 19 bases between the two germline ends. CDR3 DNA: TGCGCCAGCCCACATGGGAGTATTGAGGACGAGCAGTACTTC. Translating it yields CASPHGSIEDEQYF.

The rearrangement links TRBV15 to TRBJ1-2; maybe TRBD1 (6 bases). The V gene's germline CDR1 is LNHNV and CDR2 YYDKDF (reference sequence). V was cut by 5 bases and J by 3 bases, with 19 bases left in between. The CDR3 is made up of 16 amino acids. In DNA, the CDR3 is TGTGCCACCAGCCGGGACAATCTAGAGGTATACTATGGCTACACCTTC. It specifies CATSRDNLEVYYGYTF.

This clone was observed a single time. V is TRBV29-1 and J is TRBJ1-3; D is ambiguous. V lost 4 bases to trimming and J lost 3 bases, with 13 bases between them. Germline lookup yields CDR1 SQVTM and CDR2 ANQGSEA. The CDR3 covers 14 residues. CDR3 nucleotides: TGCAGCGTTGCTATAGGCTCGGGTGGAAACACCATATATTTT. Translating gives CSVAIGSGGNTIYF.